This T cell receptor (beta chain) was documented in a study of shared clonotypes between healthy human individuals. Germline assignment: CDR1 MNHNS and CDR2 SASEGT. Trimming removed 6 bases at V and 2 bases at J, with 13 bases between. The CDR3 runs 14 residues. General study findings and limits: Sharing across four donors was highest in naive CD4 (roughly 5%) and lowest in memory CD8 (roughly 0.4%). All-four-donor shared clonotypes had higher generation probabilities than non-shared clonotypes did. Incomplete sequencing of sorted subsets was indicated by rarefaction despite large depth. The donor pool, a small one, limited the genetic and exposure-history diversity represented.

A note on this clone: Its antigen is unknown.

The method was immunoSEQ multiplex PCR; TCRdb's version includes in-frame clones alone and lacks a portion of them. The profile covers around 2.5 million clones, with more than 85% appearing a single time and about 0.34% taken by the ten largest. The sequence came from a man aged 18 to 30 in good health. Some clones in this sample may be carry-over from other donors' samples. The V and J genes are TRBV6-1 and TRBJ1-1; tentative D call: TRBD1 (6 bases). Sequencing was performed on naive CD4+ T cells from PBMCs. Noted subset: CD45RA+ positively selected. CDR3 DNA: TGTGCCAGCAGAAACCATGGGGGCAACACTGAAGCTTTCTTT. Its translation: CASRNHGGNTEAFF.